Each of the 31 T cell receptor beta chains below was sequenced from the same sample in a study of cytomegalovirus exposure and HLA in healthy donors. Profiled with immunoSEQ multiplex PCR; TCRdb holds only in-frame clones, not every one. The data contain 200,000 to 250,000 clones, 75% to 90% of them seen just once; the ten biggest clones take up less than 7%. The sequenced material came from PBMCs. Every receptor here comes from a woman between 18 and 30 years old in good health and CMV-seronegative.

The rearrangement links TRBV6-1 to TRBJ1-4; 7 bases align to TRBD1. Germline values: CDR1 MNHNS, CDR2 SASEGT. After removal of 6 bases from V and 8 bases from J, the junction contained 9 bases not matched to a gene. The CDR3 length is 14 residues. The CDR3 coding sequence is TGTGCCAGCAGCGAAACAGGGGAGGCGGAAAAACTGTTTTTT. It translates to CASSETGEAEKLFF.

The chain carries TRBV7-8 and TRBJ1-1; 8 bases map to TRBD1. The V gene's germline CDR1 is SGHVS and CDR2 FQNEAQ. This CDR3 has 12 amino acids. The V segment lost 11 bases and the J segment 4 bases; nucleotides outside the gene matches: 6. In DNA, the CDR3 is TGTGCCCTTGGGACAGGAACCACTGAAGCTTTCTTT. Protein product: CALGTGTTEAFF.

V gene TRBV5-1 combines with J gene TRBJ2-1, with D perhaps TRBD1 (6 bases). There are 15 residues in the CDR3. Trimming removed 2 bases at V and 3 bases at J, with 12 bases between. The germline gives CDR1 SGHRS, CDR2 YFSETQ. The CDR3: CASSFRDNNYNEQFF. The CDR3 region has the DNA TGCGCCAGCAGCTTCCGGGACAACAACTACAATGAGCAGTTCTTC.

This clone has just a few counts. CDR3 protein: CASSIVGAVEETQYF. The CDR3 nucleotides are TGTGCCAGTAGTATAGTAGGGGCAGTTGAAGAGACCCAGTACTTC. This chain links TRBV19 with TRBJ2-5; a weak D match, TRBD1 (5 bases). Per the germline V gene, CDR1 is LNHDA and CDR2 is SQIVND (reference sequence). This CDR3 spans 15 amino acids. Trimming removed 1 base from V and 3 bases from J, with 12 bases in between.

The rearrangement joins TRBV28 to TRBJ2-2; weak D call: TRBD1 (6 bases). Germline values: CDR1 MDHEN, CDR2 SYDVKM. The V end lost 6 bases, the J end lost 6 bases, and 14 bases lay between the germline ends. CDR3 length: 14 amino acids. This CDR3 is CASSTGTGAGELFF. The CDR3 DNA is TGTGCCAGCAGCACAGGGACCGGGGCCGGGGAGCTGTTTTTT. Full variable domain (remainder filled in from reference TRBV28 and TRBJ2-2): DVKVTQSSRYLVKRTGEKVFLECVQDMDHENMFWYRQDPGLGLRLIYFSYDVKMKEKGDIPEGYSVSREKKERFSLILESASTNQTSMYLCASSTGTGAGELFFGEGSRLTVL.

This clone was seen a single time. As DNA, the CDR3 is TGTGCCAGCAGCCTATGGACGGGGTCGGGCACTGAAGCTTTCTTT. It yields the protein CASSLWTGSGTEAFF. The V gene is TRBV4-2, the J gene TRBJ1-1, with unresolved D. Per germline, CDR1 LGHNA and CDR2 YNFKEQ. This CDR3 has 15 amino acids. V lost 4 bases and J lost 4, with 16 bases in between.

The chain links TRBV6-5 to TRBJ1-2; TRBD1 is a possible D gene (5 bases). Trimming cost V 8 bases and J 6 bases, with 10 bases left between them. From germline, CDR1 is MNHEY and CDR2 SVGAGI. The CDR3 covers 11 residues. CDR3 sequence (DNA): TGTGCCAGCCGGTGGGGGGATGGCTACACCTTC. Translating gives CASRWGDGYTF.

V is TRBV6-5 and J is TRBJ2-7; a possible D gene is TRBD1 (6 bases). Between the trimmed V and J ends, which lost 5 bases and 4 bases, there was a span of 9 bases. The CDR3 extends over 12 amino acids. CDR1 is MNHEY, CDR2 SVGAGI, per germline. CDR3 bases: TGTGCCAGCAGTCCGCAGGGGTACGAGCAGTACTTC. It yields the protein CASSPQGYEQYF.

The chain carries TRBV7-2 and TRBJ1-1, with D possibly being TRBD1 (6 bases). The CDR3 contains 13 residues. Germline values: CDR1 SGHTA, CDR2 FQGNSA. Trimming removed 4 bases at V and 6 bases at J, with 12 bases between. The CDR3 coding sequence is TGTGCCAGCAGCTCTTACAGGGACGCTGAAGCTTTCTTT. Its protein product is CASSSYRDAEAFF.

The rearrangement links TRBV5-1 to TRBJ2-5, with TRBD2 matching over 9 bases. CDR1 is SGHRS and CDR2 is YFSETQ in the germline V gene. This CDR3 is 17 amino acids long. V was clipped by 4 bases and J by 7 bases; unmatched bases: 17. The CDR3 DNA reads as TGCGCCAGCAGCCCACGCGGGGGGGGCGCAGGATGGGGGACCCAGTACTTC. Translating it yields CASSPRGGGAGWGTQYF.

The chain uses TRBV14 and TRBJ1-2, with 7 nucleotides matching TRBD1. With V trimmed by 2 bases and J by 6 bases, 9 bases remained unmatched. Per germline, CDR1 SGHDN and CDR2 FVKESK. The CDR3 covers 15 residues. DNA of the CDR3: TGTGCCAGCAGCCAATGGGGACAGAACAACGATGGCTACACCTTC. Encoded protein: CASSQWGQNNDGYTF. Full variable domain (rest looked up from reference TRBV14 and TRBJ1-2): EAGVTQFPSHSVIEKGQTVTLRCDPISGHDNLYWYRRVMGKEIKFLLHFVKESKQDESGMPNNRFLAERTGGTYSTLKVQPAELEDSGVYFCASSQWGQNNDGYTFGSGTRLTVV.

The chain has TRBV5-1 and TRBJ1-1; TRBD1 matches at 11 bases. Trimming at V came to 7 bases and at J to 6 bases, leaving 5 bases not matched to a gene. The CDR3 spans 13 residues. CDR1 SGHRS and CDR2 YFSETQ come from the germline V gene. DNA of the CDR3: TGCGCCAGCTGCTGGGACAGGGGGGCTGAAGCTTTCTTT. Encoded protein: CASCWDRGAEAFF.

V gene TRBV27 combines with J gene TRBJ2-7; the match to TRBD2 covers 8 bases. The trim removed 0 bases at V and 6 bases at J, leaving 10 bases unmatched. This CDR3 contains 16 residues. Germline values: CDR1 MNHEY, CDR2 SMNVEV (reference sequence). CDR3 region: CASSLSRREVYREQYF. CDR3 sequence (DNA): TGTGCCAGCAGTTTATCTCGGCGGGAGGTGTATCGCGAGCAGTACTTC.

This rearrangement joins TRBV6-1 to TRBJ1-4; D not certain. The V end was cut by 7 bases, the J end by 4 bases, with 10 bases between. Germline V CDR1 and CDR2: MNHNS, SASEGT. The CDR3 loop spans 13 amino acids. CDR3 sequence reads: CASNGRRNEKLFF. The CDR3 nucleotides are TGTGCCAGCAATGGACGGCGTAATGAAAAACTGTTTTTT.

J is TRBJ2-7 and V is TRBV6-5; 7 nucleotides line up with TRBD1. Per the germline V gene, CDR1 is MNHEY and CDR2 is SVGAGI. CDR3 length: 15 amino acids. V lost 7 bases to trimming and J lost 5 bases; unmatched junction nucleotides: 14. The CDR3: CASNRGGQLNDEQYF. Here the CDR3 DNA reads TGTGCCAGCAACCGTGGGGGACAGCTAAACGACGAGCAGTACTTC.

This sequence joins TRBV19 and TRBJ2-7, with D tentatively TRBD1 (5 bases). In germline, CDR1 is LNHDA, CDR2 SQIVND (reference sequence). Trimming took off 3 bases at V and 1 base at J, with 13 bases between the two ends. There are 15 residues in the CDR3. The CDR3 nucleotides are TGTGCCAGTAGTATCGGGCAGGGCTCATCCTACGAGCAGTACTTC. It is translated as CASSIGQGSSYEQYF.

The chain uses TRBV5-1 and TRBJ1-2; the match to TRBD1 covers 7 bases. Per germline, CDR1 SGHRS and CDR2 YFSETQ. Unmatched junction bases numbered 6, after V lost 4 bases and J lost 6 bases. This CDR3 comprises 13 residues. This CDR3 reads CASSRDRVDGYTF. The CDR3 coding sequence is TGCGCCAGCAGCCGTGACAGGGTCGATGGCTACACCTTC. Complete variable domain (other parts from reference TRBV5-1 and TRBJ1-2): KAGVTQTPRYLIKTRGQQVTLSCSPISGHRSVSWYQQTPGQGLQFLFEYFSETQRNKGNFPGRFSGRQFSNSRSEMNVSTLELGDSALYLCASSRDRVDGYTFGSGTRLTVV.

V usage is TRBV5-4 and J usage is TRBJ2-5; D might be TRBD1 (5 bases). Trimming left V 1 base short and J 2 bases short, with 12 bases between. The CDR3 spans 15 residues. The germline gives CDR1 SGHNT, CDR2 YYREEE (reference sequence). This CDR3 reads CASSLRDRIQETQYF. CDR3 DNA: TGTGCCAGCAGCTTGAGAGACAGAATACAAGAGACCCAGTACTTC.

This clone was observed once. The genes are TRBV20-1 and TRBJ1-3; D ambiguous. This CDR3 spans 10 amino acids. V shed 1 base and J shed 14 bases, with 9 bases lying between them. Germline CDR1 is DFQATT and CDR2 is SNEGSKA (reference sequence). CDR3: CSARARELYF. In DNA form, the CDR3 reads TGCAGTGCTAGAGCCCGGGAACTATATTTT.

The chain is built from TRBV19 and TRBJ1-2; 7 positions agree with TRBD1. From germline, CDR1 is LNHDA and CDR2 SQIVND (reference sequence). The V gene end was trimmed by 2 bases and the J gene end by 6 bases; junction bases not matched to a gene: 3. This CDR3 contains 13 residues. The CDR3 region has the DNA TGTGCCAGTAGTATACGAACAGGGGATGGCTACACCTTC. As protein: CASSIRTGDGYTF.

There are a few counts of this clone. This sequence joins TRBV29-1 and TRBJ1-1; D might be TRBD1 (5 bases). V gave up 4 bases and J gave up 1 base, with 7 bases separating them. Germline CDR1 and CDR2: SQVTM and ANQGSEA. The CDR3 totals 12 residues. The CDR3 protein is CSVGQTNTEAFF. In DNA form, the CDR3 reads TGCAGCGTTGGACAGACGAACACTGAAGCTTTCTTT.

The V call is TRBV28, the J call TRBJ1-5; 10 bases line up with TRBD1. V was clipped by 4 bases and J by 6 bases; unmatched bases: 6. Germline V gene lookup returns CDR1 MDHEN and CDR2 SYDVKM. CDR3 length: 15 residues. The DNA of the CDR3 is TGTGCCAGCAGTTCCCCCGGGACAGGGGTTCAGCCCCAGCATTTT. Residues: CASSSPGTGVQPQHF.

Worth noting for this clone: Other nucleotide sequences in the sample specify the same CDR3. V is TRBV18 and J is TRBJ1-1; TRBD1 is a possible D gene (6 bases). The V gene lost 4 bases and the J gene lost 1 base, with 10 bases spanning the gap. In germline, CDR1 is KGHSH, CDR2 LQKENI. The CDR3 extends over 14 amino acids. The chain's CDR3 is CASSLGRGNTEAFF. CDR3 bases: TGTGCCAGCTCACTTGGCAGGGGGAACACTGAAGCTTTCTTT.

This clone was counted a single time. The rearrangement uses TRBV2 and TRBJ2-7; D possibly uses TRBD1 or TRBD2 (5 bases each). Trimming removed 6 bases at V and 7 bases at J, with 19 bases between. The CDR3 loop spans 14 amino acids. Germline CDR1 SNHLY, CDR2 FYNNEI. CDR3 coding DNA: TGTGCCAGCAGATCGGGGACCACCCTTGGGGAGCAGTACTTC. It yields the protein CASRSGTTLGEQYF.

The chain has TRBV15 and TRBJ1-2; tentative D call: TRBD1 (6 bases). The V gene lost 0 bases and the J gene lost 8 bases, with 13 bases spanning the gap. The CDR3 length is 14 residues. CDR1 LNHNV and CDR2 YYDKDF come from the germline V gene (reference sequence). The CDR3 sequence: CATSRDRNRDGYTF. CDR3 nucleotide sequence: TGTGCCACCAGCAGAGATCGGAACAGGGACGGCTACACCTTC.

This chain uses TRBV5-1 with TRBJ1-3; no clear D gene. The CDR3 extends over 15 amino acids. V was shortened by 0 bases and J by 0 bases, with 7 bases between the two germline ends. Germline-derived CDR1 and CDR2 are SGHRS and YFSETQ. The CDR3 here is CASSLDASSGNTIYF. CDR3 nucleotide sequence: TGCGCCAGCAGCTTGGATGCGAGCTCTGGAAACACCATATATTTT. The full variable domain, in which reference TRBV5-1 and TRBJ1-3 provide the parts outside the CDR3, is KAGVTQTPRYLIKTRGQQVTLSCSPISGHRSVSWYQQTPGQGLQFLFEYFSETQRNKGNFPGRFSGRQFSNSRSEMNVSTLELGDSALYLCASSLDASSGNTIYFGEGSWLTVV.

The chain is built from TRBV15 and TRBJ1-5; D not resolved. CDR1 is LNHNV and CDR2 is YYDKDF in the germline V gene (reference sequence). Trimming took off 4 bases at V and 6 bases at J, with 7 bases between the two ends. This CDR3 has 12 amino acids. The CDR3 DNA sequence: TGTGCCACCAGCATGGATTTTCAGCCCCAGCATTTT. This gives the protein CATSMDFQPQHF.

The rearrangement uses TRBV27 and TRBJ2-1; 8 positions agree with TRBD1. Germline V gene sequence: CDR1 MNHEY, CDR2 SMNVEV (reference sequence). CDR3 length: 16 amino acids. J was trimmed by 6 bases and V by 3 bases; bases with no gene match: 10. The CDR3 is CASSFSTGVLRNEQFF. The CDR3 nucleotides read TGTGCCAGCAGTTTTTCGACAGGGGTCCTACGCAATGAGCAGTTCTTC.

The V call is TRBV11-2, the J call TRBJ2-3; no reliable D call. The germline V and J ends were trimmed by 6 bases and 2 bases, with 12 bases remaining between them. Germline V gene lookup returns CDR1 SGHAT and CDR2 FQNNGV. This CDR3 contains 14 residues. As DNA, the CDR3 is TGTGCCAGCAGTCGCAAGGGCCCCACAGATACGCAGTATTTT. This sequence encodes CASSRKGPTDTQYF.

The chain combines TRBV5-1 with TRBJ2-5; D remains ambiguous. The CDR3 runs to 16 residues. The ends were cut back, 4 bases at V and 4 bases at J, with 20 bases in the middle. Per germline, CDR1 SGHRS and CDR2 YFSETQ. CDR3 coding DNA: TGCGCCAGCAGCCAGCAACTCCATCAATCAGGAGAGACCCAGTACTTC. Protein sequence: CASSQQLHQSGETQYF.

The chain combines TRBV2 with TRBJ1-6, with D unclear. This CDR3 is 14 amino acids long. Between the trimmed V and J ends, which lost 7 bases and 6 bases, there was a span of 13 bases. Germline CDR1 is SNHLY and CDR2 is FYNNEI. This CDR3 reads CASNLGMGNSPLHF. The CDR3 coding sequence is TGTGCCAGCAATCTCGGCATGGGTAATTCACCCCTCCACTTT.